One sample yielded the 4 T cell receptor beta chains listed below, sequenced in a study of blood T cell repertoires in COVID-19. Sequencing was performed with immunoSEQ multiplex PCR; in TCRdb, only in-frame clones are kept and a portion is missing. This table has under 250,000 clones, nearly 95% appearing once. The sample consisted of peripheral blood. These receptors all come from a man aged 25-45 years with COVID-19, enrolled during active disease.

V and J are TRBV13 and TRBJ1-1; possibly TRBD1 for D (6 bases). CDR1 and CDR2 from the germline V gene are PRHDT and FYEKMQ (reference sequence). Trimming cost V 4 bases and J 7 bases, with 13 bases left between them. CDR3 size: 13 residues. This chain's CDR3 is CASSSTQGGEAFF. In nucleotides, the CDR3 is TGTGCCAGCAGCTCTACTCAAGGGGGTGAAGCTTTCTTT.

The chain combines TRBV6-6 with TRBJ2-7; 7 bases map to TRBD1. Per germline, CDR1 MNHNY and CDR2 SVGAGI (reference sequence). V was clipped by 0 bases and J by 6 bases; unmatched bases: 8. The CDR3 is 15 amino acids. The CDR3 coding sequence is TGTGCCAGCAGTTACTCGGGGACAGCCCCTCGCGAGCAGTACTTC. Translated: CASSYSGTAPREQYF.

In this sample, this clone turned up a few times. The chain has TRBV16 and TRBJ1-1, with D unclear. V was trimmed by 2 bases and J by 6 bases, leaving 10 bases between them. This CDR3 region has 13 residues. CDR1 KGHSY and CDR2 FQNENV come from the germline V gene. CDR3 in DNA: TGTGCCAGCAGCCAACCCTCGGGGTCTGAAGCTTTCTTT. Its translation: CASSQPSGSEAFF.

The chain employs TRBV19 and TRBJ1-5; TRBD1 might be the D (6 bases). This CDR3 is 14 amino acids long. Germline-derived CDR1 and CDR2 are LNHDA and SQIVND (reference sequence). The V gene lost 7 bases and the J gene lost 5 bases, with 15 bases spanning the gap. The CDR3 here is CASKAQGWDQPQHF. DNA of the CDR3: TGTGCCAGTAAGGCACAGGGTTGGGATCAGCCCCAGCATTTT.